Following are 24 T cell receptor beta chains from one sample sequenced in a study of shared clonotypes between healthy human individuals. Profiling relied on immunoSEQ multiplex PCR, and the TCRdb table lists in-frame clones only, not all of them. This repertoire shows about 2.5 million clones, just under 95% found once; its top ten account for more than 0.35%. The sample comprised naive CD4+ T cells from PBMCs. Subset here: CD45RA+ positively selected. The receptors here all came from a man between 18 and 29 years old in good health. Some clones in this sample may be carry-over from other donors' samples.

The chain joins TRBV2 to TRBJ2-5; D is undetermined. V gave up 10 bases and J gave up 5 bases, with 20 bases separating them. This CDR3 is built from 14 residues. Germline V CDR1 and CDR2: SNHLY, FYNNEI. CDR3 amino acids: CATHKGPNFETQYF. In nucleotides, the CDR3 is TGTGCCACCCACAAGGGTCCGAACTTTGAGACCCAGTACTTC.

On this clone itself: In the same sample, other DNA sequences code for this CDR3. In DNA form, the CDR3 reads TGTGCCAGCTCACCACCGGGTGGCGCGGGGGAGACCCAGTACTTC. It is translated as CASSPPGGAGETQYF. The V gene is TRBV18, the J gene TRBJ2-5; D perhaps matches TRBD2 (6 bases). The CDR3 runs 15 residues. Germline V CDR1 and CDR2: KGHSH, LQKENI. Trimming left V 0 bases short and J 5 bases short, with 13 bases between.

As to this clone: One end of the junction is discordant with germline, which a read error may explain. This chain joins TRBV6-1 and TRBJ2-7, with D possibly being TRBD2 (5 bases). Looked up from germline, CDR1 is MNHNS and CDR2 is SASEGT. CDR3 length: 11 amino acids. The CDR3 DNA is TGTGCCTGCAAAGGAGGCTACGTGCAGTACTTC. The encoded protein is CACKGGYVQYF.

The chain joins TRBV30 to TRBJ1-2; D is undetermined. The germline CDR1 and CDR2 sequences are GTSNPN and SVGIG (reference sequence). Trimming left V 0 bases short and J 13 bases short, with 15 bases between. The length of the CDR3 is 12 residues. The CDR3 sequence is CAWSVGVSLGTF. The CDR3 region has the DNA TGTGCCTGGAGTGTCGGAGTCAGCCTCGGCACCTTC.

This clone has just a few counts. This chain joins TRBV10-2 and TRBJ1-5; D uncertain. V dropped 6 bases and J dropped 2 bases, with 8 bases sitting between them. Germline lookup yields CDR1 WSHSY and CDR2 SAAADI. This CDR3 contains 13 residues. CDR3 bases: TGCGCCAGCAGGGGGATGGGCAATCAGCCCCAGCATTTT. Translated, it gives CASRGMGNQPQHF.

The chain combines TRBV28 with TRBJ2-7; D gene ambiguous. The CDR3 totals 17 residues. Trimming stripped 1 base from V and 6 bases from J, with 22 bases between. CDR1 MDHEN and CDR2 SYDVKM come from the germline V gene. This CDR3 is CASSLFGQSKVQSEQYF. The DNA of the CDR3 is TGTGCCAGCAGTTTATTTGGGCAGTCCAAGGTTCAGAGCGAGCAGTACTTC.

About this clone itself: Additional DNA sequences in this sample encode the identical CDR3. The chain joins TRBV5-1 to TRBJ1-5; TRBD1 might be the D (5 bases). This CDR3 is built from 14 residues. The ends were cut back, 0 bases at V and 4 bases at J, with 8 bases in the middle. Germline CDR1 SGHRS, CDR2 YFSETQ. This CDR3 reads CASSLGDGNQPQHF. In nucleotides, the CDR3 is TGCGCCAGCAGCTTGGGGGACGGTAATCAGCCCCAGCATTTT.

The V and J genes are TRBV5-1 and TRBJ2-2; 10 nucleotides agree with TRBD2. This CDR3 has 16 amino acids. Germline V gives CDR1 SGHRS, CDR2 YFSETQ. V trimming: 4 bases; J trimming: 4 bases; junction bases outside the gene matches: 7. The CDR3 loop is CASSGIAGGPTGELFF. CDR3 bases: TGCGCCAGCAGCGGAATAGCGGGAGGCCCCACCGGGGAGCTGTTTTTT.

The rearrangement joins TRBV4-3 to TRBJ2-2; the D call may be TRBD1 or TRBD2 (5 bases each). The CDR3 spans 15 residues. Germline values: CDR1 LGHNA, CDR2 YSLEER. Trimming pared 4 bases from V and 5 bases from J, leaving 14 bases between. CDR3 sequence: CASSRGDQETGELFF. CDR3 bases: TGCGCCAGCAGCCGAGGGGACCAAGAAACCGGGGAGCTGTTTTTT.

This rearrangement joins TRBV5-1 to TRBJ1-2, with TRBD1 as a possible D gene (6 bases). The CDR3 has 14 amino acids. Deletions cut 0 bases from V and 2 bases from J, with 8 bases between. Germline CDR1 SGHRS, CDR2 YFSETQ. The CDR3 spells CASSLGRGNYGYTF. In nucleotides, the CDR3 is TGCGCCAGCAGCTTGGGCAGGGGAAACTATGGCTACACCTTC.

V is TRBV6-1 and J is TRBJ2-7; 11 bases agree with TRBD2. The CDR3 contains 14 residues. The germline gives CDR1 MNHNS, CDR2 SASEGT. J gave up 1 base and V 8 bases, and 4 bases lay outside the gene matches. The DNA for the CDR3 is TGTGCCAGCCAACTAGCGGGGGTATCCTACGAGCAGTACTTC. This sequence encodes CASQLAGVSYEQYF.

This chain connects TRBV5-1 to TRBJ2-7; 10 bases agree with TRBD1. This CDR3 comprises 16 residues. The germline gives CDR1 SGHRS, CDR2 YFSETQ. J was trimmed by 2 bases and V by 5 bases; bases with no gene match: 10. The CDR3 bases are TGCGCCAGCAGATATCACGCCGGGACAGGGGCCTACGAGCAGTACTTC. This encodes CASRYHAGTGAYEQYF.

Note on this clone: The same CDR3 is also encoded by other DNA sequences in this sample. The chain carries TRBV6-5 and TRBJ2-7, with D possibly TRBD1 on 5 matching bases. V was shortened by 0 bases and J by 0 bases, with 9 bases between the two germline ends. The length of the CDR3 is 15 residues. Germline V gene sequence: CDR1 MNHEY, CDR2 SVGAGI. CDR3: CASSYSLQGSYEQYF. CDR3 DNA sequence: TGTGCCAGCAGTTACTCGTTGCAGGGCTCCTACGAGCAGTACTTC.

The CDR3 is CASSPPISGRRNEQFF. In nucleotides, the CDR3 is TGTGCCAGCAGTCCCCCTATTAGCGGGAGGCGAAATGAGCAGTTCTTC. The chain has TRBV28 and TRBJ2-1, with 10 nucleotides matching TRBD2. J gave up 7 bases and V 5 bases, and 11 bases lay outside the gene matches. The germline gives CDR1 MDHEN, CDR2 SYDVKM. The CDR3 is 16 amino acids.

CDR3 sequence (DNA): TGTGCCAGCAGCCAAGGCTCACCTAGCTACAATGAGCAGTTCTTC. The encoded protein is CASSQGSPSYNEQFF. The V and J genes are TRBV14 and TRBJ2-1; no definite D call. The CDR3 is 15 amino acids. Germline-derived CDR1 and CDR2 are SGHDN and FVKESK. V was clipped by 1 base and J by 3 bases, with 10 bases between them.

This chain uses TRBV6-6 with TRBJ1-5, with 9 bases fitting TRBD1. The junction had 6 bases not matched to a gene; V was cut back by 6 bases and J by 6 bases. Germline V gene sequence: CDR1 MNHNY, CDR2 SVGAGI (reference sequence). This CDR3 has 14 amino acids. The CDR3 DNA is TGTGCCAGCAGATCCGGGACAGGGACTCAGCCCCAGCATTTT. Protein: CASRSGTGTQPQHF.

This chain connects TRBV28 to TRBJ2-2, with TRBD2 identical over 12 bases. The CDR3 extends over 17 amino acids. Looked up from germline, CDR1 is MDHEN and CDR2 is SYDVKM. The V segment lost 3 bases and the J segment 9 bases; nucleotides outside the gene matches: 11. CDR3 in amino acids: CASSFASGRASGRELFF. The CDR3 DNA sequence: TGTGCCAGCAGTTTTGCTAGCGGGAGGGCCTCGGGACGGGAGCTGTTTTTT.

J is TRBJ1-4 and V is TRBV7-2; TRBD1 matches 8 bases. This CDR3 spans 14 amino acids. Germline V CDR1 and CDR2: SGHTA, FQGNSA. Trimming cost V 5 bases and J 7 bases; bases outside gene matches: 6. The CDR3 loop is CASSGRDRTEKLFF. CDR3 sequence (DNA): TGTGCCAGCAGCGGACGGGACAGGACTGAAAAACTGTTTTTT.

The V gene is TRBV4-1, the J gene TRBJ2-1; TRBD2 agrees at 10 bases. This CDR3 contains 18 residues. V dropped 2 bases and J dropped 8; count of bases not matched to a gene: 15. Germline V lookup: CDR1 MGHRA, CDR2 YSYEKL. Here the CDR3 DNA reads TGCGCCAGCAGCCAAAGTCATAGGACTAGCGGCTACAAGGATGAGCAGTTCTTC. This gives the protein CASSQSHRTSGYKDEQFF.

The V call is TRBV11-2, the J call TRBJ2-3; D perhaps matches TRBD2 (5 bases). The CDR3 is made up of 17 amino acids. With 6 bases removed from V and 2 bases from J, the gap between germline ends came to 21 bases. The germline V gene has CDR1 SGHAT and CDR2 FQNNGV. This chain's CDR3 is CASRKIYGSGFTDTQYF. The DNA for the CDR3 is TGTGCCAGCAGGAAAATATATGGCAGCGGCTTCACAGATACGCAGTATTTT.

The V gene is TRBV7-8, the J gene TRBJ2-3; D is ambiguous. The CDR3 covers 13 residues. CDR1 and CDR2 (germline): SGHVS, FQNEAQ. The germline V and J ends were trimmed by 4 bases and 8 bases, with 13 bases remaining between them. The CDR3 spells CASSSTPVGTQYF. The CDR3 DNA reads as TGTGCCAGCAGCTCCACTCCGGTCGGTACGCAGTATTTT.

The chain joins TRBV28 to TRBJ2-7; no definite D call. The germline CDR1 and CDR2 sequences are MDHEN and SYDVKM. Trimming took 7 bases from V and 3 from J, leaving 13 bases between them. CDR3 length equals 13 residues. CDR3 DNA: TGTGCCAGCACCCCGTTCGGCAGCTACGAGCAGTACTTC. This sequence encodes CASTPFGSYEQYF.

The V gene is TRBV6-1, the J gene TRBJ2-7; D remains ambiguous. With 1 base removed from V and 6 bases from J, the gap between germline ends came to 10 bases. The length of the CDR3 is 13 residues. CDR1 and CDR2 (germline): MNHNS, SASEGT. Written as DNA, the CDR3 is TGTGCCAGCAGTGAAGACTTCCCACGCGAGCAGTACTTC. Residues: CASSEDFPREQYF.

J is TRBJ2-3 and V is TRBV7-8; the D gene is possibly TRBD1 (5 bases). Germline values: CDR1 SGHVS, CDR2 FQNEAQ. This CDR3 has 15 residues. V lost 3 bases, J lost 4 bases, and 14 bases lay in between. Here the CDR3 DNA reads TGTGCCAGCAGCTTTGAACTCAGGGTCCCAGATACGCAGTATTTT. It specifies CASSFELRVPDTQYF.